This T cell receptor (beta chain) was identified in a study of blood T cells in healthy people across ages. Study-wide points: Older age coincided with a roughly linear decline in TCR beta diversity per million T cells.

This clonotype was counted only a few times. Its antigen is unknown. The CDR3 consists of 14 residues. V lost 5 bases to trimming and J lost 3 bases, with 12 bases between them. CDR1 MNHEY and CDR2 SVGAGI come from the germline V gene. Then a second PCR, running roughly 7 to 11 cycles, was carried out with a sample-barcoded 5' primer and a J-beta primer mix. TCRdb recomputed calls from the 5' RACE reads with MiXCR, one row per CDR3 protein. The sample records around 500,000 distinct CDR3 sequences, over 25% being singletons. These data were likewise used in another study, on T cells of mothers and their children.

This sequence joins TRBV6-5 and TRBJ2-3; unclear D gene. The receptor comes from a boy aged 2 to 9 in good health. Sample: blood. DNA for the CDR3: TGTGCCAGCAGTACACCCCTGGAGACAGATACGCAGTATTTT. Its protein product is CASSTPLETDTQYF.